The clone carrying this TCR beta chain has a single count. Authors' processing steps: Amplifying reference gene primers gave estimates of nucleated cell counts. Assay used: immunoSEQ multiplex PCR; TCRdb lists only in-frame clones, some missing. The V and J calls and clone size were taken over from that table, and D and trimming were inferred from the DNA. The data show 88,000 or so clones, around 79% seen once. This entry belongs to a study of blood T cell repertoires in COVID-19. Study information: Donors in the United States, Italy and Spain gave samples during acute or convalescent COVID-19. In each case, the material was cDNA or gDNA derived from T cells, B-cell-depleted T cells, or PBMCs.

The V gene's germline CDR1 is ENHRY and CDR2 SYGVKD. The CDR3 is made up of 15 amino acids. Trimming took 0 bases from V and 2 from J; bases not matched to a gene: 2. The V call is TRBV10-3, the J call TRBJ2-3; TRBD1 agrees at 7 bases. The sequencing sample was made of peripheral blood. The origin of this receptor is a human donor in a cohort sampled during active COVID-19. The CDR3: CAISESDRHTDTQYF. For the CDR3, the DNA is TGTGCCATCAGTGAGTCGGACAGGCACACAGATACGCAGTATTTT.